This is a list of T cell receptor beta chains from one sample in a study of blood T cell repertoires in COVID-19. This table comes from immunoSEQ multiplex PCR, and its TCRdb copy is limited to in-frame clones, with some not included. The sample has roughly 74,000 clones; roughly 81% are singletons. Sequencing was carried out using peripheral blood. These receptors originate from a man between 65 and 85 years old with acute or convalescent COVID-19. Each CDR3 is given with its conserved first and last residue. A D gene is named only where the DNA matches it firmly. Clone sizes are given selectively: once, few, many, or a class where the clone is expanded.

J gene: TRBJ1-1; clone size: -; D gene: -; V gene: TRBV10-3; CDR3 protein: CAIRQGRGEAFF; CDR3 DNA: TGTGCCATCAGACAGGGTAGAGGGGAAGCTTTCTTT
J gene: TRBJ2-5; clone size: -; D gene: TRBD1; V gene: TRBV3-1/TRBV3-2; CDR3 protein: CASSQDPGGRETQYF; CDR3 DNA: TGTGCCAGCAGCCAAGATCCAGGGGGCAGGGAGACCCAGTACTTC
J gene: TRBJ1-3; clone size: -; D gene: TRBD1; V gene: TRBV13; CDR3 protein: CASSADRGSGNTIYF; CDR3 DNA: TGTGCCAGCAGCGCGGACAGGGGCTCTGGAAACACCATATATTTT
J gene: TRBJ1-2; clone size: -; D gene: -; V gene: TRBV5-6; CDR3 protein: CASSLPQGGGIYGYTF; CDR3 DNA: TGTGCCAGCAGCCTCCCCCAGGGCGGGGGGATCTATGGCTACACCTTC
J gene: TRBJ2-7; clone size: -; D gene: TRBD1; V gene: TRBV5-1; CDR3 protein: CASSAGGQPYEQYF; CDR3 DNA: TGCGCCAGCAGCGCAGGGGGTCAACCCTACGAGCAGTACTTC
J gene: TRBJ2-1; clone size: -; D gene: TRBD2; V gene: TRBV19; CDR3 protein: CASSTQRSGRASNEQFF; CDR3 DNA: TGTGCCAGTAGTACTCAACGTAGCGGGAGGGCCAGCAATGAGCAGTTCTTC
J gene: TRBJ1-6; clone size: -; D gene: -; V gene: TRBV6-5; CDR3 protein: CASSFGQTGFRSPLHF; CDR3 DNA: TGTGCCAGCAGTTTCGGACAGACAGGTTTTCGTTCACCCCTCCACTTT
J gene: TRBJ1-2; clone size: -; D gene: -; V gene: TRBV7-2; CDR3 protein: CASSLLRASGYTF; CDR3 DNA: TGTGCCAGCAGCTTACTCAGGGCTAGTGGCTACACCTTC
J gene: TRBJ2-7; clone size: -; D gene: TRBD2; V gene: TRBV2; CDR3 protein: CASRNLAGGISYEQYF; CDR3 DNA: TGTGCCAGCAGGAACCTAGCGGGGGGTATCTCCTACGAGCAGTACTTC
J gene: TRBJ1-2; clone size: -; D gene: TRBD1; V gene: TRBV5-1; CDR3 protein: CASGEKGQGYGYTF; CDR3 DNA: TGCGCCAGCGGTGAAAAAGGACAGGGCTATGGCTACACCTTC
J gene: TRBJ1-1; clone size: -; D gene: TRBD1; V gene: TRBV2; CDR3 protein: CASSGGVRQGFMNTEAFF; CDR3 DNA: TGTGCCAGCAGTGGAGGGGTTCGACAGGGGTTCATGAACACTGAAGCTTTCTTT
J gene: TRBJ2-1; clone size: -; D gene: TRBD1; V gene: TRBV29-1; CDR3 protein: CSGGGTGDNEQFF; CDR3 DNA: TGCAGCGGAGGCGGTACAGGGGACAATGAGCAGTTCTTC
J gene: TRBJ2-1; clone size: -; D gene: -; V gene: TRBV5-1; CDR3 protein: CASSLLDSSYNEQFF; CDR3 DNA: TGCGCCAGCAGCTTGTTAGATTCCTCCTACAATGAGCAGTTCTTC
J gene: TRBJ2-7; clone size: -; D gene: TRBD1; V gene: TRBV6-2/TRBV6-3; CDR3 protein: CASRPGRQGPYEQYF; CDR3 DNA: TGTGCCAGCAGGCCTGGGAGACAGGGGCCCTACGAGCAGTACTTC
J gene: TRBJ2-5; clone size: -; D gene: -; V gene: TRBV7-2; CDR3 protein: CASSLEAGARETQYF; CDR3 DNA: TGTGCCAGCAGCTTAGAGGCAGGGGCGAGGGAGACCCAGTACTTC
J gene: TRBJ1-1; clone size: -; D gene: -; V gene: TRBV6-5; CDR3 protein: CASSYLGDSNTEAFF; CDR3 DNA: TGTGCCAGCAGTTACCTAGGGGACTCTAACACTGAAGCTTTCTTT
J gene: TRBJ1-4; clone size: -; D gene: -; V gene: TRBV18; CDR3 protein: CASSPQGPPTNEKLFF; CDR3 DNA: TGTGCCAGCTCACCCCAGGGGCCCCCAACTAATGAAAAACTGTTTTTT
J gene: TRBJ2-2; clone size: -; D gene: TRBD1; V gene: TRBV3-1/TRBV3-2; CDR3 protein: CASSFNPGGRLFF; CDR3 DNA: TGTGCCAGCAGCTTCAACCCAGGGGGACGGCTGTTTTTT
J gene: TRBJ2-5; clone size: -; D gene: -; V gene: TRBV28; CDR3 protein: CASSSPAVKETQYF; CDR3 DNA: TGTGCCAGCAGCTCCCCAGCGGTCAAAGAGACCCAGTACTTC
J gene: TRBJ2-7; clone size: -; D gene: TRBD2; V gene: TRBV6-2/TRBV6-3; CDR3 protein: CASSYGAGAIAYEQYF; CDR3 DNA: TGTGCCAGCAGTTACGGGGCGGGAGCGATCGCCTACGAGCAGTACTTC
J gene: TRBJ1-2; clone size: -; D gene: -; V gene: TRBV6-4; CDR3 protein: CASSGEGGKGGYTF; CDR3 DNA: TGTGCCAGCAGTGGGGAAGGAGGAAAAGGTGGCTACACCTTC
J gene: TRBJ1-4; clone size: -; D gene: TRBD1; V gene: TRBV5-1; CDR3 protein: CASSSLGQGGEKLFF; CDR3 DNA: TGCGCCAGCAGCTCGCTGGGACAGGGAGGTGAAAAACTGTTTTTT
J gene: TRBJ2-6; clone size: -; D gene: -; V gene: TRBV6-5; CDR3 protein: CASSYLSSGANVLTF; CDR3 DNA: TGTGCCAGCAGTTACCTTTCGTCTGGGGCCAACGTCCTGACTTTC
J gene: TRBJ1-6; clone size: -; D gene: TRBD1; V gene: TRBV3-1/TRBV3-2; CDR3 protein: CASRQGGSPLHF; CDR3 DNA: TGTGCCAGCCGACAGGGTGGTTCACCCCTCCACTTT
J gene: TRBJ2-5; clone size: once; D gene: TRBD2; V gene: TRBV7-8; CDR3 protein: CASSSRTSGSISRYQETQYF; CDR3 DNA: TGTGCCAGCAGCTCACGGACTAGCGGGAGTATATCGAGGTACCAAGAGACCCAGTACTTC
J gene: TRBJ1-1; clone size: -; D gene: -; V gene: TRBV7-2; CDR3 protein: CASGASTNTEAFF; CDR3 DNA: TGTGCCAGCGGAGCTAGCACGAACACTGAAGCTTTCTTT
J gene: TRBJ2-2; clone size: many; D gene: TRBD1; V gene: TRBV27; CDR3 protein: CASGLVGQGPGELFF; CDR3 DNA: TGTGCCAGCGGGCTAGTCGGACAGGGGCCCGGGGAGCTGTTTTTT
J gene: TRBJ2-1; clone size: -; D gene: -; V gene: TRBV3-1/TRBV3-2; CDR3 protein: CASTRLDHSYNEQFF; CDR3 DNA: TGTGCCAGCACCCGACTAGATCATTCGTACAATGAGCAGTTCTTC
J gene: TRBJ2-2; clone size: -; D gene: -; V gene: TRBV7-2; CDR3 protein: CASSLGTGNTGELFF; CDR3 DNA: TGTGCCAGCAGCTTAGGTACGGGGAACACCGGGGAGCTGTTTTTT
J gene: TRBJ2-7; clone size: -; D gene: TRBD2; V gene: TRBV19; CDR3 protein: CASSIDREGHYEQYF; CDR3 DNA: TGTGCCAGTAGTATAGACAGGGAGGGGCATTACGAGCAGTACTTC
J gene: TRBJ2-1; clone size: -; D gene: TRBD2; V gene: TRBV11-3; CDR3 protein: CASSLGLAGGGDEQFF; CDR3 DNA: TGTGCCAGCAGCTTAGGGCTAGCGGGAGGGGGGGATGAGCAGTTCTTC
J gene: TRBJ2-1; clone size: -; D gene: TRBD2; V gene: TRBV7-2; CDR3 protein: CASHPGGAGGYNEQFF; CDR3 DNA: TGTGCCAGCCATCCCGGAGGGGCGGGAGGGTACAATGAGCAGTTCTTC
J gene: TRBJ2-7; clone size: -; D gene: -; V gene: TRBV7-9; CDR3 protein: CASSTDGYEQYF; CDR3 DNA: TGTGCCAGCAGCACAGACGGATACGAGCAGTACTTC
J gene: TRBJ2-1; clone size: -; D gene: -; V gene: TRBV2; CDR3 protein: CASSVVQAFRNEQFF; CDR3 DNA: TGTGCCAGCAGTGTGGTGCAGGCGTTCCGGAATGAGCAGTTCTTC
J gene: TRBJ2-7; clone size: -; D gene: -; V gene: TRBV5-4; CDR3 protein: CASSSTESYEQYF; CDR3 DNA: TGTGCCAGCAGCTCGACAGAATCCTACGAGCAGTACTTC
J gene: TRBJ1-1; clone size: -; D gene: -; V gene: TRBV18; CDR3 protein: CASSPTLEETEAFF; CDR3 DNA: TGTGCCAGCTCACCTACCTTAGAAGAAACTGAAGCTTTCTTT